This is a list of T cell receptor beta chains from one sample in a study of blood T cell repertoires in COVID-19. Sequencing used immunoSEQ multiplex PCR; TCRdb keeps in-frame clones, though not all of them. Of some 150,000 clones listed, roughly 75% are singletons. Source material: PBMCs or T cells enriched from blood (not recorded which). The receptor source for this set is a woman aged 45-65 years who had recovered from COVID-19. CDR3s include the opening cysteine and the closing phenylalanine or tryptophan. The order of the fields is CDR3 protein, CDR3 DNA, CDR3 length, clone size, J gene, D gene, V gene. D genes are given only for firm matches. The size of a clone is reported for some rows only, either as once, few or many, or as a class for expanded clones.

CASSLAAGGSTDTQYF | TGCGCCAGCAGCTTGGCAGCGGGGGGCTCCACAGATACGCAGTATTTT | 16 | NA | TRBJ2-3 | TRBD2 | TRBV5-1
CASSRGGTEAFF | TGTGCCAGCTCACGGGGGGGAACTGAAGCTTTCTTT | 12 | few | TRBJ1-1 | NA | TRBV18
CASNPTRESYGYTF | TGTGCCAGCAACCCGACCCGGGAGAGCTATGGCTACACCTTC | 14 | few | TRBJ1-2 | NA | TRBV2
CASSLGTGYTDTQYF | TGTGCCAGCAGCTTGGGGACAGGGTACACAGATACGCAGTATTTT | 15 | NA | TRBJ2-3 | TRBD1 | TRBV5-5
CASSVTGTGIGYTF | TGTGCCAGCAGCGTAACCGGGACAGGGATTGGCTACACCTTC | 14 | once | TRBJ1-2 | TRBD1 | TRBV7-6
CASSAQDTHQPQHF | TGTGCCAGCAGCGCCCAAGACACCCATCAGCCCCAGCATTTT | 14 | NA | TRBJ1-5 | NA | TRBV9
CASSPGVSGQETQYF | TGTGCCAGCAGCCCCGGGGTGTCGGGGCAAGAGACCCAGTACTTC | 15 | once | TRBJ2-5 | NA | TRBV7-9
CASSFGQGLDTEAFF | TGCGCCAGCAGCTTCGGCCAGGGTCTGGACACTGAAGCTTTCTTT | 15 | NA | TRBJ1-1 | NA | TRBV5-1
CASSRRQGAETQYF | TGTGCCAGCAGTCGACGACAGGGGGCCGAGACCCAGTACTTC | 14 | NA | TRBJ2-5 | TRBD1 | TRBV2
CASSPGSRIGQETQYF | TGCGCCAGCAGCCCGGGTTCGAGGATTGGGCAAGAGACCCAGTACTTC | 16 | NA | TRBJ2-5 | NA | TRBV5-1
CASSRGGRAEQFF | TGTGCCAGCAGCCGGGGGGGCCGCGCTGAGCAGTTCTTC | 13 | NA | TRBJ2-1 | TRBD2 | TRBV7-3
CASSEIPRGGDGYTF | TGTGCCAGCAGTGAAATCCCGAGGGGGGGCGATGGCTACACCTTC | 15 | NA | TRBJ1-2 | NA | TRBV2
CASSPLRGTEAFF | TGCGCCAGCAGCCCCCTGCGGGGCACTGAAGCTTTCTTT | 13 | few | TRBJ1-1 | NA | TRBV5-1
CASSYSGEETFF | TGTGCCAGCAGTTACTCTGGAGAGGAAACTTTCTTT | 12 | NA | TRBJ1-1 | NA | TRBV6-5
CASGRGYQPQHF | TGTGCCAGCGGCAGGGGGTATCAGCCCCAGCATTTT | 12 | few | TRBJ1-5 | TRBD1 | TRBV6-5
CASSSPGLAGLSTGELFF | TGTGCCAGCAGTTCTCCGGGACTAGCGGGGTTGAGCACCGGGGAGCTGTTTTTT | 18 | few | TRBJ2-2 | TRBD2 | TRBV28
CASSRPGLSAYEQYF | TGTGCCAGCAGCCGACCGGGACTCTCCGCCTACGAGCAGTACTTC | 15 | NA | TRBJ2-7 | NA | TRBV28
CSAEGQLLGYGYTF | TGCAGCGCCGAAGGACAGCTCCTAGGGTATGGCTACACCTTC | 14 | NA | TRBJ1-2 | NA | TRBV29-1
CASRSTDFDGYTF | TGTGCCAGCAGGTCGACAGACTTTGATGGCTACACCTTC | 13 | NA | TRBJ1-2 | NA | TRBV21-1
CASSESMEGNEKLFF | TGCGCCAGCAGTGAGTCGATGGAGGGGAATGAAAAACTGTTTTTT | 15 | NA | TRBJ1-4 | NA | TRBV10-2
CASSPQTGNQPQHF | TGTGCCAGCTCGCCCCAGACAGGTAATCAGCCCCAGCATTTT | 14 | NA | TRBJ1-5 | NA | TRBV18
CASSLVSGAGQPQHF | TGTGCCAGCAGCTTAGTCTCAGGGGCGGGTCAGCCCCAGCATTTT | 15 | NA | TRBJ1-5 | NA | TRBV7-2
CASSPGLKYGYTF | TGCGCCAGCAGCCCGGGACTGAAATATGGCTACACCTTC | 13 | NA | TRBJ1-2 | NA | TRBV10-1
CSASHTGENGNQPQHF | TGCAGTGCTAGTCACACAGGGGAAAACGGCAATCAGCCCCAGCATTTT | 16 | NA | TRBJ1-5 | TRBD1 | TRBV20-1
CASTQTDNYGYTF | TGTGCCAGCACCCAGACTGACAACTATGGCTACACCTTC | 13 | NA | TRBJ1-2 | NA | TRBV6-5
CASSLMTGRGYTGELFF | TGTGCCAGCAGCTTAATGACAGGGAGAGGGTACACCGGGGAGCTGTTTTTT | 17 | NA | TRBJ2-2 | TRBD1 | TRBV7-8
CASTVGQEAFF | TGTGCCAGCACCGTGGGCCAGGAAGCTTTCTTT | 11 | once | TRBJ1-1 | NA | TRBV12-3/TRBV12-4
CASSQEQGNGYTF | TGCGCCAGCAGCCAAGAACAGGGAAATGGCTACACCTTC | 13 | once | TRBJ1-2 | NA | TRBV4-1
CASSPGSLSSGNTIYF | TGTGCCAGCTCACCGGGCAGCCTCTCCTCTGGAAACACCATATATTTT | 16 | NA | TRBJ1-3 | NA | TRBV18
CASSSVRNTEAFF | TGTGCCAGCAGTTCTGTCAGGAACACTGAAGCTTTCTTT | 13 | NA | TRBJ1-1 | NA | TRBV28
CASSFFREGQGRGYTF | TGTGCCAGCAGTTTCTTTCGAGAGGGACAGGGTCGGGGCTACACCTTC | 16 | few | TRBJ1-2 | TRBD1 | TRBV28
CASSLTRGYTIYF | TGTGCCAGCAGCCTTACCAGGGGTTACACCATATATTTT | 13 | NA | TRBJ1-3 | NA | TRBV5-6
CASSSVPAGGRYGYTF | TGCGCCAGCAGCTCGGTCCCGGCCGGAGGGAGGTATGGCTACACCTTC | 16 | NA | TRBJ1-2 | NA | TRBV5-1
CSVHRKGTGNTEAFF | TGCAGCGTTCATAGGAAAGGGACAGGGAACACTGAAGCTTTCTTT | 15 | once | TRBJ1-1 | TRBD1 | TRBV29-1
CASSEVGTVNQPQHF | TGTGCCAGCAGTGAAGTGGGTACAGTCAATCAGCCCCAGCATTTT | 15 | once | TRBJ1-5 | NA | TRBV6-1
CASSFNSGDQPQHF | TGTGCCAGCAGCTTCAACAGCGGGGATCAGCCCCAGCATTTT | 14 | NA | TRBJ1-5 | NA | TRBV5-6
CARGGRDRGPYEQYF | TGTGCCAGAGGGGGTAGGGACAGGGGACCCTACGAGCAGTACTTC | 15 | NA | TRBJ2-7 | TRBD1 | TRBV5-3
CASRFTQGEETQYF | TGTGCCAGCAGATTTACACAGGGGGAAGAGACCCAGTACTTC | 14 | NA | TRBJ2-5 | TRBD1 | TRBV2
CASSQDFISGNYNEQFF | TGTGCCAGCAGCCAAGATTTTATAAGCGGAAACTACAATGAGCAGTTCTTC | 17 | NA | TRBJ2-1 | NA | TRBV3-1/TRBV3-2